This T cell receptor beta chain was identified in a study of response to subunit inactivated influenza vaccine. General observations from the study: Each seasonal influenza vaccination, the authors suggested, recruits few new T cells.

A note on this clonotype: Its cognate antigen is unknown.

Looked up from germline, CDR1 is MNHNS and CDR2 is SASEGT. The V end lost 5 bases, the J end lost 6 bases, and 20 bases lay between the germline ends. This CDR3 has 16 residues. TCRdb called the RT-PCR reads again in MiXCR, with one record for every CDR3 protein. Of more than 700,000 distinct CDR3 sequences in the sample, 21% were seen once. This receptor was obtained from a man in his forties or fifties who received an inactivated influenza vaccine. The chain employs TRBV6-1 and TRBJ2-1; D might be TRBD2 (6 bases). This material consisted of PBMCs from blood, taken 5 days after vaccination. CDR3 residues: CASSRPGRGGGNEQFF. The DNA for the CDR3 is TGTGCCAGCAGTCGGCCGGGGCGGGGTGGGGGCAATGAGCAGTTCTTC.